These 19 T cell receptor beta chains came from one sample sequenced in a study of OX40 agonist ivuxolimab in advanced cancers. TCRdb's table, derived via immunoSEQ multiplex PCR, lists solely in-frame clones and lacks some. The sample consists of some 140,000 clones, about nine tenths of them appearing once. The specimen was CD4+ or CD8+ T cells sorted from blood, collected in a trial of the OX40 agonist ivuxolimab. Receptors originate from an adult with an advanced solid tumor such as melanoma, head and neck, liver or kidney cancer.

This chain links TRBV28 with TRBJ2-7; no clear D gene. Germline CDR1 is MDHEN and CDR2 is SYDVKM. The V and J ends lost 10 bases and 2 bases respectively, with 12 bases between them. The CDR3 extends over 12 amino acids. CDR3: CATYHGPYEQYF. CDR3 in DNA: TGTGCCACTTACCATGGTCCCTACGAGCAGTACTTC.

The sample holds one count of this clone. The chain joins TRBV19 to TRBJ1-5; 8 positions agree with TRBD1. This CDR3 has 15 residues. J lost 7 bases, V lost 1 base, and 6 bases had no gene match. Germline assignment: CDR1 LNHDA and CDR2 SQIVND (reference sequence). The CDR3 spells CASSIVGQGWQPQHF. The CDR3 DNA reads as TGTGCCAGTAGTATAGTCGGACAGGGATGGCAGCCCCAGCATTTT.

V gene TRBV10-3 combines with J gene TRBJ2-1; 9 bases are shared with TRBD1. In germline, CDR1 is ENHRY, CDR2 SYGVKD. The junction had 4 bases not matched to a gene; V was cut back by 2 bases and J by 8 bases. CDR3 size: 14 residues. The CDR3 DNA reads as TGTGCCATCAGTGAGGGACAGGGGAGGGATGAGCAGTTCTTC. This sequence encodes CAISEGQGRDEQFF.

The chain links TRBV7-2 to TRBJ2-7; D gene uncertain. CDR3 size: 11 residues. Trimming took off 4 bases at V and 3 bases at J, with 4 bases between the two ends. CDR1 and CDR2 (germline): SGHTA, FQGNSA. The CDR3 region has the DNA TGTGCCAGCAGCTGGGGCTACGAGCAGTACTTC. It encodes CASSWGYEQYF.

The V and J genes are TRBV7-6 and TRBJ2-7, with 7 nucleotides matching TRBD1. The CDR3 length is 16 residues. Losses at the gene ends were 5 bases for V and 2 bases for J; bases not matched to a gene: 12. The germline CDR1 and CDR2 sequences are SGHVS and FNYEAQ. The chain's CDR3 is CASSIRTGTETYEQYF. The CDR3 nucleotides read TGTGCCAGCAGCATCCGGACCGGGACAGAGACCTACGAGCAGTACTTC.

In DNA, the CDR3 is TGTGCCAGCAGCCACTCCCCAGAAGACGGGCAGTACTTC. It is translated as CASSHSPEDGQYF. The chain employs TRBV11-3 and TRBJ2-7; D is uncertain. Looked up from germline, CDR1 is SGHNT and CDR2 is YENEEA. The V end lost 5 bases, the J end lost 9 bases, and 17 bases lay between the germline ends. The CDR3 spans 13 residues.

The J gene is TRBJ1-3, the V gene TRBV12-1; the table's TRBD1 call for D was not verified on the DNA. TRBV12-1 counts as a pseudogene. This CDR3 has 15 residues. The CDR3 loop is CASSFERGPTNTIYF. CDR3 nucleotides: TGTGCCAGCAGCTTTGAAAGGGGGCCGACAAACACCATATATTTT.

The chain has TRBV4-1 and TRBJ2-3, with 8 bases aligning to TRBD2. Germline V gene sequence: CDR1 MGHRA, CDR2 YSYEKL. The CDR3 extends over 20 amino acids. With V trimmed by 0 bases and J by 3 bases, 17 bases remained unmatched. In nucleotides, the CDR3 is TGCGCCAGCAGCCAAGATGTGATGGCTAGCGGGTGGAGGGCGACAGATACGCAGTATTTT. Translating gives CASSQDVMASGWRATDTQYF.

The chain combines TRBV19 with TRBJ1-5, with 9 bases fitting TRBD1. Germline CDR1 LNHDA, CDR2 SQIVND (reference sequence). This CDR3 comprises 15 residues. V gave up 3 bases and J gave up 5 bases; unmatched junction bases: 5. CDR3 protein: CASSMTGGGDQPQHF. The CDR3, as DNA: TGTGCCAGTAGTATGACAGGGGGAGGTGATCAGCCCCAGCATTTT.

The chain combines TRBV27 with TRBJ1-2; 7 bases align to TRBD1. V lost 4 bases to trimming and J lost 3 bases; unmatched junction nucleotides: 14. Germline assignment: CDR1 MNHEY and CDR2 SMNVEV (reference sequence). The length of the CDR3 is 17 residues. The DNA for the CDR3 is TGTGCCAGCAGTTCTCAGACAGGGACGTCTATTCACTATGGCTACACCTTC. Encoded protein: CASSSQTGTSIHYGYTF.

This sequence joins TRBV7-2 and TRBJ2-1; D remains ambiguous. Per germline, CDR1 SGHTA and CDR2 FQGNSA. There are 13 residues in the CDR3. V gave up 1 base and J gave up 7 bases, with 8 bases separating them. The CDR3 reads CASSLVHGNEQFF. The CDR3 DNA reads TGTGCCAGCAGCTTAGTTCACGGGAATGAGCAGTTCTTC.

The table lists this clone with a few counts. The chain carries TRBV30 and TRBJ1-3; D is undetermined. The CDR3 is 15 residues long. In germline, CDR1 is GTSNPN, CDR2 SVGIG (reference sequence). The ends were cut back, 3 bases at V and 9 bases at J, with 21 bases in the middle. CDR3 coding DNA: TGTGCCTGGAGCGTCTCCTATAATCTCGGAGCCACCATATATTTT. Its protein product is CAWSVSYNLGATIYF.

The rearrangement uses TRBV7-9 and TRBJ2-7; 8 nucleotides align to TRBD2. The ends lost 5 bases at V and 2 bases at J; junction bases unmatched: 5. The CDR3 length is 14 residues. CDR1 and CDR2 from the germline V gene are SEHNR and FQNEAQ (reference sequence). CDR3: CASSLLADAYEQYF. As DNA, the CDR3 is TGTGCCAGCAGCCTACTAGCGGACGCCTACGAGCAGTACTTC.

The rearrangement links TRBV16 to TRBJ1-2, with unresolved D. V was cut by 0 bases and J by 2 bases, with 4 bases left in between. The CDR3 is 13 amino acids. Looked up from germline, CDR1 is KGHSY and CDR2 is FQNENV. The CDR3: CASSQSWNYGYTF. The CDR3 DNA reads as TGTGCCAGCAGCCAATCGTGGAACTATGGCTACACCTTC. Full variable domain (missing parts from reference TRBV16 and TRBJ1-2): GEEVAQTPKHLVRGEGQKAKLYCAPIKGHSYVFWYQQVLKNEFKFLISFQNENVFDETGMPKERFSAKCLPNSPCSLEIQATKLEDSAVYFCASSQSWNYGYTFGSGTRLTVV.

This clone appeared many times. The chain links TRBV2 to TRBJ2-5, with D maybe TRBD1 (5 bases). The CDR3 is made up of 13 amino acids. Germline V CDR1 and CDR2: SNHLY, FYNNEI. V lost 9 bases to trimming and J lost 4 bases, with 15 bases between them. Written as DNA, the CDR3 is TGTGCCAGTACGCAGGGCCGGGCAGAGACCCAGTACTTC. Protein: CASTQGRAETQYF.

The chain uses TRBV5-4 and TRBJ2-1; 9 bases agree with TRBD2. The J segment lost 11 bases and the V segment lost 1 base, leaving 4 bases of the junction unmatched. The germline gives CDR1 SGHNT, CDR2 YYREEE (reference sequence). This CDR3 is built from 13 residues. The CDR3 DNA reads TGTGCCAGCAGCTTGCTTAGCGGGAGCAAGCAGTTCTTC. This codes for CASSLLSGSKQFF.

J is TRBJ1-3 and V is TRBV28; D not certain. CDR3 length: 14 residues. CDR1 and CDR2 from the germline V gene are MDHEN and SYDVKM. The ends were cut back, 8 bases at V and 4 bases at J, with 15 bases in the middle. This chain's CDR3 is CASGSASSGNTIYF. For the CDR3, the DNA is TGTGCCAGCGGCTCAGCTAGCTCCGGAAACACCATATATTTT.

CDR3 region: CASSQGGAGGEKLFF. The CDR3 nucleotides are TGCGCCAGCAGCCAAGGGGGGGCAGGGGGTGAAAAACTGTTTTTT. The V call is TRBV4-3, the J call TRBJ1-4; 7 nucleotides align to TRBD1. This CDR3 is built from 15 residues. V lost 1 base to trimming and J lost 7 bases; unmatched junction nucleotides: 6. Germline loops: CDR1 LGHNA, CDR2 YSLEER.

The V call is TRBV18, the J call TRBJ2-4; D remains ambiguous. The CDR3 totals 16 residues. The germline V gene encodes CDR1 KGHSH and CDR2 LQKENI. Trimming left V 3 bases short and J 0 bases short, with 12 bases between. CDR3: CASSPLGNLAKNIQYF. CDR3 in DNA: TGTGCCAGCTCACCCCTAGGTAACCTAGCCAAAAACATTCAGTACTTC.